Sequencing of this TCR beta chain was carried out in a study of T-cell reconstitution after alpha-beta-depleted transplantation in children. A TCRbeta library incorporating unique molecular identifiers was prepared. MiXCR, applied by TCRdb to the PCR reads, yields one record per CDR3 protein. The table shows 250,000 to 300,000 distinct CDR3 sequences, with more than 8% occurring only once. This clonotype came up a few times. Per the germline V gene, CDR1 is MNHEY and CDR2 is SVGAGI. The CDR3 extends over 15 amino acids. V trimming: 4 bases; J trimming: 3 bases; junction bases outside the gene matches: 4.

The source is a human donor who donated a stem cell graft to a child with SCID. The sample was PBMCs from the stem cell graft donor, taken from the stem cell graft. The V and J genes are TRBV6-5 and TRBJ1-4; 8 nucleotides line up with TRBD1. The CDR3 DNA reads TGTGCCAGCAGTTGGGGGACAGGTTCTAATGAAAAACTGTTTTTT. It encodes CASSWGTGSNEKLFF.